A selection of T cell receptor beta chains follows, all from one sample in a study of cytomegalovirus exposure and HLA in healthy donors. The data were produced by immunoSEQ multiplex PCR, yet TCRdb's version contains in-frame clones alone and is incomplete. The repertoire has 90,000 to 150,000 clones, about three fifths of them found once; the top ten carry 10%. The specimen was PBMCs. These receptor sequences come from a man in his forties in good health and CMV-seropositive. Both conserved end residues are part of each CDR3. The order of the fields is clone size, J gene, D gene, V gene, CDR3 protein, CDR3 DNA. A D gene is named only where the DNA matches it firmly. Some rows have no size entry. The others give once, few or many, or a class for an expanded clone.

. TRBJ1-4 TRBD1 TRBV27 CASSSAGTGRPLGEKLFF TGTGCCAGCAGTTCAGCCGGGACAGGGCGTCCTTTAGGTGAAAAACTGTTTTTT
. TRBJ1-2 TRBD1 TRBV7-9 CASSRTSGGYGYTF TGTGCCAGCAGCCGTACCTCAGGGGGCTATGGCTACACCTTC
few TRBJ2-5 TRBD2 TRBV5-1 CASSLFGRGVEETQYF TGCGCCAGCAGCTTGTTTGGTCGGGGGGTCGAGGAGACCCAGTACTTC
once TRBJ1-4 . TRBV2 CASTRPRATNEKLFF TGTGCCAGCACGCGGCCCCGGGCAACTAATGAAAAACTGTTTTTT
few TRBJ2-5 TRBD1 TRBV19 CASSILGQGQETQYF TGTGCCAGTAGTATATTGGGACAGGGTCAAGAGACCCAGTACTTC
. TRBJ2-7 . TRBV6-1 CASISSPRVGEQYF TGTGCCAGCATTTCGTCGCCGAGGGTTGGGGAGCAGTACTTC
. TRBJ2-1 . TRBV30 CAWSEELEQFF TGTGCCTGGAGTGAAGAGTTAGAGCAGTTCTTC
. TRBJ1-4 . TRBV7-9 CASSLESGHNEKLFF TGTGCCAGCAGCTTAGAATCTGGGCATAATGAAAAACTGTTTTTT
. TRBJ1-4 TRBD1 TRBV7-8 CASSLRTGQEKLFF TGTGCCAGCAGCTTAAGGACGGGACAGGAAAAACTGTTTTTT
. TRBJ1-3 . TRBV6-5 CASTQGFAGNTIYF TGTGCCAGCACCCAGGGGTTTGCTGGAAACACCATATATTTT
. TRBJ1-5 TRBD1 TRBV28 CASSPQGAGQPQHF TGTGCCAGCAGTCCACAGGGGGCTGGTCAGCCCCAGCATTTT
. TRBJ1-2 . TRBV5-4 CASSLVRGAFSSYGYTF TGTGCCAGCAGCTTGGTTCGGGGGGCCTTTAGTTCCTATGGCTACACCTTC
. TRBJ2-2 TRBD2 TRBV29-1 CSVRTGTSGNTGELFF TGCAGCGTCAGAACCGGGACTAGCGGGAACACCGGGGAGCTGTTTTTT
. TRBJ2-5 . TRBV2 CASSDSQFQETQYF TGTGCCAGCAGTGACTCGCAGTTCCAAGAGACCCAGTACTTC
. TRBJ2-1 TRBD2 TRBV28 CASSPPSSGSYNEQFF TGTGCCAGCAGCCCTCCGTCTAGCGGCTCCTACAATGAGCAGTTCTTC
. TRBJ2-5 . TRBV7-2 CASSRRQLRQETQYF TGTGCCAGCAGCCGTCGACAGCTGCGCCAAGAGACCCAGTACTTC
. TRBJ1-3 . TRBV7-2 CASSLTVLSGNTIYF TGTGCCAGCAGCTTGACAGTCCTCTCTGGAAACACCATATATTTT
. TRBJ1-2 TRBD1 TRBV6-5 CASSSLGQEFYGYTF TGTGCCAGCAGTTCACTGGGACAGGAGTTCTATGGCTACACCTTC
. TRBJ1-4 . TRBV6-6 CASSYGGLTNEKLFF TGTGCCAGCAGTTATGGAGGTTTAACTAATGAAAAACTGTTTTTT
. TRBJ2-5 TRBD1 TRBV18 CASSPGQTQETQYF TGTGCCAGCTCACCGGGACAGACCCAAGAGACCCAGTACTTC
. TRBJ1-4 . TRBV18 CASSPTGIDEKLFF TGTGCCAGCTCACCCACAGGGATTGATGAAAAACTGTTTTTT
. TRBJ2-2 . TRBV29-1 CSVLWAVNTGELFF TGCAGCGTTCTGTGGGCAGTGAACACCGGGGAGCTGTTTTTT
. TRBJ2-7 . TRBV28 CASKFGAAGLALSSYEQYF TGTGCCAGCAAGTTTGGGGCCGCAGGTCTGGCTCTAAGCTCCTACGAGCAGTACTTC
. TRBJ2-1 . TRBV11-3 CASSLSGGHYNEQFF TGTGCCAGCAGCTTATCGGGGGGCCACTACAATGAGCAGTTCTTC
once TRBJ2-4 TRBD2 TRBV9 CASSPSGRGKNIQYF TGTGCCAGCAGCCCCAGCGGGAGAGGCAAAAACATTCAGTACTTC
once TRBJ2-5 . TRBV7-9 CASSSKQGVEWETQYF TGTGCCAGCAGCTCGAAGCAAGGAGTGGAATGGGAGACCCAGTACTTC
. TRBJ2-1 . TRBV4-3 CASSQDMRVRPLGDEQFF TGCGCCAGCAGCCAAGATATGCGGGTACGCCCGCTCGGGGATGAGCAGTTCTTC
. TRBJ2-3 . TRBV12-1 CASSFSSGSPGLGGDTQYF TGTGCCAGCAGCTTTTCGTCGGGGTCTCCGGGACTAGGAGGGGATACGCAGTATTTT
. TRBJ2-7 . TRBV5-6 CASSLAEAGQYF TGTGCCAGCAGCCTGGCCGAGGCCGGGCAGTACTTC
. TRBJ2-5 TRBD2 TRBV7-9 CASSLGPGGHQETQYF TGTGCCAGCAGCTTAGGGCCGGGGGGGCACCAAGAGACCCAGTACTTC
few TRBJ1-1 . TRBV6-5 CASSYSPRFGTEAFF TGTGCCAGCAGTTACTCCCCTCGGTTCGGCACTGAAGCTTTCTTT
. TRBJ2-3 . TRBV18 CASSPENGGDTQYF TGTGCCAGCTCACCAGAGAATGGCGGAGATACGCAGTATTTT
. TRBJ2-7 . TRBV6-5 CASSYSIQGGYEQYF TGTGCCAGCAGTTACTCGATACAGGGTGGCTACGAGCAGTACTTC
. TRBJ1-1 TRBD1 TRBV28 CASSSGQGNTEAFF TGTGCCAGCAGTTCGGGACAGGGGAACACTGAAGCTTTCTTT
. TRBJ2-1 TRBD2 TRBV10-3 CATLLAGNNEQFF TGTGCCACCTTACTAGCGGGGAACAATGAGCAGTTCTTC
. TRBJ2-5 TRBD2 TRBV5-4 CASSLGGTSGGETQYF TGTGCCAGCAGCTTGGGGGGGACTAGCGGGGGTGAGACCCAGTACTTC
. TRBJ2-7 . TRBV7-9 CASSLGQWYEQYF TGTGCCAGCAGCTTAGGACAGTGGTACGAGCAGTACTTC
. TRBJ1-3 . TRBV10-1 CARAGPGNTIYF TGCGCCAGAGCAGGGCCTGGAAACACCATATATTTT
. TRBJ2-7 . TRBV7-2 CASSQQVRITGEQYF TGTGCCAGCAGCCAACAGGTCCGGATTACGGGCGAGCAGTACTTC
. TRBJ2-1 . TRBV5-8 CASRPPGRNEQFF TGTGCCAGCAGGCCGCCAGGGCGCAATGAGCAGTTCTTC
. TRBJ1-6 . TRBV7-9 CASSSVGSPLHF TGTGCCAGCAGCTCTGTTGGCTCACCCCTCCACTTT
. TRBJ2-5 . TRBV5-1 CASSFGREKETQYF TGCGCCAGCAGCTTCGGACGGGAAAAAGAGACCCAGTACTTC
few TRBJ1-3 . TRBV18 CASSVATYSGNTIYF TGTGCCAGCTCAGTCGCGACTTACTCTGGAAACACCATATATTTT
. TRBJ2-3 TRBD1 TRBV7-2 CASSLNLRGPTATDTQYF TGTGCCAGCAGCTTAAATTTGAGGGGGCCCACGGCTACAGATACGCAGTATTTT
. TRBJ2-3 TRBD2 TRBV5-1 CASSSVAGGSDTQYF TGCGCCAGCAGCTCCGTAGCGGGAGGGTCAGATACGCAGTATTTT
. TRBJ2-3 . TRBV5-4 CASRAGTLSTDTQYF TGTGCCAGTCGCGCCGGGACACTTAGCACAGATACGCAGTATTTT
. TRBJ1-6 TRBD1 TRBV11-2 CASSLTGANINSPLHF TGTGCCAGCAGCTTGACAGGGGCGAATATTAATTCACCCCTCCACTTT
. TRBJ2-7 TRBD1 TRBV7-9 CASSLSGTGGGEQYF TGTGCCAGCAGCTTAAGCGGGACAGGGGGAGGCGAGCAGTACTTC
. TRBJ2-2 TRBD1 TRBV5-1 CASRQGQDGELFF TGCGCCAGCAGACAGGGGCAGGACGGGGAGCTGTTTTTT
. TRBJ1-6 TRBD1 TRBV6-6 CASSYSSGTGNSPLHF TGTGCCAGCAGTTATTCGTCCGGGACAGGGAATTCACCCCTCCACTTT
. TRBJ1-6 . TRBV7-3 CASSLTTTANSPLHF TGTGCCAGCAGCTTAACGACGACAGCCAATTCACCCCTCCACTTT
. TRBJ2-5 . TRBV10-3 CAISDRQETQYF TGTGCCATCAGTGACAGGCAAGAGACCCAGTACTTC
few TRBJ2-3 TRBD2 TRBV30 CAWSAGGRQDTQYF TGTGCCTGGAGCGCGGGAGGCCGGCAAGATACGCAGTATTTT
. TRBJ1-5 . TRBV28 CASALTAKNQPQHF TGTGCCAGCGCTCTGACAGCAAAGAATCAGCCCCAGCATTTT
. TRBJ1-2 . TRBV25-1 CASSEQANYGYTF TGTGCCAGCAGTGAACAGGCCAACTATGGCTACACCTTC
few TRBJ2-2 TRBD1 TRBV19 CASTTGEGTGELFF TGTGCCAGTACTACAGGGGAAGGCACCGGGGAGCTGTTTTTT
. TRBJ2-3 . TRBV29-1 CSVGVAGGTDTQYF TGCAGCGTTGGCGTAGCCGGGGGCACAGATACGCAGTATTTT
. TRBJ2-3 TRBD2 TRBV4-2 CASSSGTSGSTDTQYF TGTGCCAGCAGCTCTGGGACTAGCGGGAGCACAGATACGCAGTATTTT
. TRBJ2-2 TRBD1 TRBV30 CAYQTGYPSTGELFF TGTGCCTACCAGACAGGGTACCCTTCCACCGGGGAGCTGTTTTTT